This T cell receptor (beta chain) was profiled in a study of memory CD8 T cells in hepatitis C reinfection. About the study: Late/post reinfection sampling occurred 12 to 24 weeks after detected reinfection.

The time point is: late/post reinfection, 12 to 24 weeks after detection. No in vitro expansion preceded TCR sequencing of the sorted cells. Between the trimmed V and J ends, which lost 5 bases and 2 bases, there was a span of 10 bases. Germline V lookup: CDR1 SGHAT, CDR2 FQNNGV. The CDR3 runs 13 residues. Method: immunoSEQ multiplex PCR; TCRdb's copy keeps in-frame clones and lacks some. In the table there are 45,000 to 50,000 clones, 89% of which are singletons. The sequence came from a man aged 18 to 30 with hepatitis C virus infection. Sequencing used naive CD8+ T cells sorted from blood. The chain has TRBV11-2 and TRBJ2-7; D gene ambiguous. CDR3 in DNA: TGTGCCAGCAGCCCACACAGTCCCTACGAGCAGTACTTC. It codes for CASSPHSPYEQYF.